The rows below give T cell receptor beta chains drawn from one sample of a study of blood T cells in healthy people across ages. TCRdb re-called the 5' RACE reads with MiXCR, one entry per CDR3 protein. The table has some 1.4 million distinct CDR3 sequences, around 42% seen once. Input material: blood. The receptor set was obtained from a woman aged 18-35 years in good health. The CDR3 runs from the conserved cysteine through the conserved F or W. D genes are given only for firm matches. Some rows have no size entry. The others give once, few or many, or a class for an expanded clone.

cdr3_length j_call v_call d_call clone_size cdr3_aa cdr3_nt
14 TRBJ2-7 TRBV12-5 - few CASGLGGTYYEQYF TGTGCTAGTGGTTTGGGAGGGACCTACTACGAGCAGTACTTC
14 TRBJ2-2 TRBV24-1 - few CATKDSTNTGELFF TGTGCCACCAAGGACTCTACGAACACCGGGGAGCTGTTTTTT
18 TRBJ2-1 TRBV6-2/TRBV6-3 - few CASSRPLLARKTYNEQFF TGTGCCAGCAGTCGTCCGCTCCTAGCGCGGAAGACCTACAATGAGCAGTTCTTC
16 TRBJ1-1 TRBV7-9 - - CASSLGEGKAGTEAFF TGTGCCAGCAGCTTAGGGGAAGGAAAAGCGGGCACTGAAGCTTTCTTT
15 TRBJ2-7 TRBV7-9 - few CASSPNAGSYNEQYF TGTGCCAGCAGCCCAAACGCGGGGTCCTACAATGAGCAGTACTTC
15 TRBJ2-5 TRBV7-2 - few CASSLVGGMRETQYF TGTGCCAGCAGCTTAGTTGGGGGGATGCGAGAGACCCAGTACTTC
15 TRBJ2-2 TRBV5-6 TRBD1 few CASSLRQGVNGELFF TGTGCCAGCAGCTTGAGACAGGGGGTAAACGGGGAGCTGTTTTTT
12 TRBJ2-7 TRBV25-1 - - CASQGGYYEQYF TGTGCCAGCCAGGGGGGATACTACGAGCAGTACTTC
17 TRBJ2-5 TRBV27 - - CASSLAAQALDGETQYF TGTGCCAGCAGTTTGGCAGCCCAAGCCCTCGACGGGGAGACCCAGTACTTC
15 TRBJ2-7 TRBV14 - - CASSQDYGPHYEQYF TGTGCCAGCAGCCAAGATTACGGCCCCCACTACGAGCAGTACTTC
18 TRBJ1-6 TRBV6-5 TRBD1 - CASSYTGQDSSYNSPLHF TGTGCCAGCAGTTACACTGGACAGGATAGCTCCTATAATTCACCCCTCCACTTT
19 TRBJ2-7 TRBV21-1 - - CASSKWGTGNEGPLYEQYF -
13 TRBJ1-1 TRBV7-6 TRBD1 - CASSPDREAEAFF TGTGCCAGCAGCCCGGACAGGGAGGCTGAAGCTTTCTTT
13 TRBJ1-1 TRBV27 - - CASSRYEGPEAFF TGTGCCAGCAGCCGCTACGAGGGCCCTGAAGCTTTCTTT
17 TRBJ1-4 TRBV9 TRBD1 - CASSRTHDRGPNEKLFF TGTGCCAGCAGCCGCACACACGACAGGGGCCCTAATGAAAAACTGTTTTTT
11 TRBJ2-1 TRBV6-5 - many CASSYGGRLFF TGTGCCAGCAGTTACGGGGGAAGGCTGTTCTTC
14 TRBJ2-5 TRBV27 - - CASQQASRGDEQYF TGTGCCAGTCAACAGGCTAGCCGGGGAGATGAGCAGTACTTC
17 TRBJ2-2 TRBV6-5 TRBD2 - CASSYSTSGSWRGGLFF TGTGCCAGCAGTTATTCGACTAGCGGGAGCTGGCGGGGGGGGCTGTTTTTT